This T cell receptor beta chain was sequenced in a study of T cell responses to AZD1222 COVID-19 vaccine. Overall study: Both about-4-week and about-12-week second-dose recipients were combined.

Study-level points and caveats: Sampling that yielded the repertoires occurred only after the peak T cell response.

V dropped 3 bases and J dropped 4 bases, with 16 bases sitting between them. The CDR3 has 15 residues. Germline V lookup: CDR1 SGDLS, CDR2 YYNGEE. Here immunoSEQ multiplex PCR was the method, and the copy in TCRdb shows in-frame clones only, minus some. The sample contains 90,000 to 150,000 clones, roughly 90% of which appear only once. Comment on this clone: Its target is unknown.

The starting material was peripheral blood, obtained on day 0 of AZD1222 vaccination. This sequence originates from an adult in good health. The chain recombines TRBV9 with TRBJ1-2; D may be TRBD1 (5 bases). The CDR3, as DNA: TGTGCCAGCAGCGCACGAGACAGCCCTTTCTATGGCTACACCTTC. Translated: CASSARDSPFYGYTF.